A single T cell receptor beta chain is shown here with its context. No antigen is known for it. Constant-segment-primed 5'RACE gave TCR alpha and TCR beta cDNA libraries with sample barcodes and UMIs. MiXCR was run by TCRdb on the 5' RACE reads, yielding one entry per CDR3 protein. The table records around 90,000 distinct CDR3 sequences, about 13% of them present only once. Germline V gene sequence: CDR1 WNHNN, CDR2 SYGVQD (reference sequence). V lost 3 bases, J lost 6 bases, and 34 bases stayed unmatched. The CDR3 covers 24 residues. This sample was included in a study of T-cell memory formation after mild COVID-19. Study-wide context: TCR clusters were mostly donor specific.

Study results and limitations: The CD4+ clones that contracted clustered mainly within CM and EM, and the CD8+ clones concentrated in EMRA. Still unconfirmed is whether the second-wave clones peaking on day 37 recognized SARS-CoV-2.

V gene TRBV10-1 combines with J gene TRBJ2-1, with TRBD2 matching over 8 bases. The sequenced sample was PBMCs or a T cell subset sorted from them (not recorded which). The sequence came from an adult woman who had mild COVID-19 (a few samples of this study predate the infection). Cell type and time point are not known. The CDR3 protein is CASSDPTPRAPGLGRDKGFNEQFF. CDR3 nucleotides: TGCGCCAGCAGTGATCCGACTCCGCGGGCTCCGGGACTAGGAAGGGACAAGGGCTTCAATGAGCAGTTCTTC.